These 29 T cell receptor beta chains came from one sample sequenced in a study of T cell responses to AZD1222 COVID-19 vaccine. The method was immunoSEQ multiplex PCR; TCRdb's version includes in-frame clones alone and lacks a portion of them. The table has fewer than 130,000 clones, approximately 92% seen once. The sample consisted of peripheral blood, taken 28 days after the second AZD1222 dose. The receptors shown here come from an adult who received the AZD1222 COVID-19 vaccine.

The DNA for the CDR3 is TGTGCCAGCAGTTACGGGGGGGCCCTCACCTACGAGCAGTACTTC. Its protein product is CASSYGGALTYEQYF. The chain joins TRBV6-5 to TRBJ2-7; D possibly corresponds to TRBD2 (7 bases). CDR1 and CDR2 from the germline V gene are MNHEY and SVGAGI. V was cut by 2 bases and J by 2 bases, with 13 bases left in between. The CDR3 is made up of 15 amino acids.

The V gene is TRBV7-2, the J gene TRBJ1-5; the match to TRBD1 covers 8 bases. Germline V lookup: CDR1 SGHTA, CDR2 FQGNSA. With 5 bases clipped from V and 0 bases from J, the junction kept 3 bases outside the gene matches. The CDR3 length is 15 residues. CDR3 region: CASSPDRDSNQPQHF. The CDR3 nucleotides are TGTGCCAGCAGCCCGGACAGGGATAGCAATCAGCCCCAGCATTTT.

This rearrangement joins TRBV19 to TRBJ1-4; tentative D call: TRBD1 (5 bases). The V and J ends lost 5 bases and 8 bases respectively, with 18 bases between them. CDR3 length: 15 residues. Germline V CDR1 and CDR2: LNHDA, SQIVND (reference sequence). CDR3 coding DNA: TGTGCCAGTAGTTCCGGGGGAAATCCTTCCGAAAAACTGTTTTTT. Residues: CASSSGGNPSEKLFF.

The CDR3 protein is CSARDYYEQYF. CDR3 in DNA: TGCAGTGCTAGAGACTACTACGAGCAGTACTTC. The rearrangement uses TRBV20-1 and TRBJ2-7, with D unresolved. V was pared by 0 bases and J by 3 bases, with 3 bases between. Per the germline V gene, CDR1 is DFQATT and CDR2 is SNEGSKA (reference sequence). The CDR3 consists of 11 residues.

V is TRBV12-5 and J is TRBJ2-1; TRBD2 is a possible D gene (5 bases). With 6 bases removed from V and 10 bases from J, the gap between germline ends came to 13 bases. The germline V gene has CDR1 LGHNT and CDR2 FRNRAP. This CDR3 comprises 12 residues. The CDR3 reads CASGGLGEEQFF. CDR3 nucleotides: TGTGCTAGTGGCGGCCTCGGGGAAGAGCAGTTCTTC.

This rearrangement joins TRBV7-2 to TRBJ2-2, with D tentatively TRBD2 (5 bases). CDR1 and CDR2 (germline): SGHTA, FQGNSA. This CDR3 spans 15 amino acids. Trimming pared 4 bases from V and 0 bases from J, leaving 9 bases between. The CDR3 sequence: CASSWRSSNTGELFF. The CDR3 DNA follows: TGTGCCAGCAGCTGGAGGTCCTCGAACACCGGGGAGCTGTTTTTT. Complete variable domain (other parts from reference TRBV7-2 and TRBJ2-2): GAGVSQSPSNKVTEKGKDVELRCDPISGHTALYWYRQSLGQGLEFLIYFQGNSAPDKSGLPSDRFSAERTGGSVSTLTIQRTQQEDSAVYLCASSWRSSNTGELFFGEGSRLTVL.

The rearrangement uses TRBV19 and TRBJ1-5; D is undetermined. The CDR3 is made up of 12 amino acids. V was shortened by 6 bases and J by 3 bases, with 6 bases between the two germline ends. Looked up from germline, CDR1 is LNHDA and CDR2 is SQIVND (reference sequence). The CDR3 protein is CASSKYNQPQHF. The DNA of the CDR3 is TGTGCCAGTAGCAAATACAATCAGCCCCAGCATTTT. The variable domain in full, completed from reference TRBV19 and TRBJ1-5, reads DGGITQSPKYLFRKEGQNVTLSCEQNLNHDAMYWYRQDPGQGLRLIYYSQIVNDFQKGDIAEGYSVSREKKESFPLTVTSAQKNPTAFYLCASSKYNQPQHFGDGTRLSIL.

The rearrangement joins TRBV10-2 to TRBJ2-4; weak D call: TRBD1 (6 bases). V lost 3 bases and J lost 4, with 16 bases in between. CDR1 is WSHSY and CDR2 is SAAADI in the germline V gene. This CDR3 comprises 16 residues. CDR3 loop: CASSELKTGGKNIQYF. CDR3 nucleotides: TGCGCCAGCAGTGAACTTAAGACAGGCGGGAAAAACATTCAGTACTTC.

V gene TRBV6-2 or TRBV6-3 combines with J gene TRBJ2-7, with 8 bases matching TRBD2. V lost 5 bases to trimming and J lost 4 bases; unmatched junction nucleotides: 1. Per the germline V gene, CDR1 is MNHEY and CDR2 is SVGEGT. There are 12 residues in the CDR3. This chain's CDR3 is CASSGTSYEQYF. As DNA, the CDR3 is TGTGCCAGCAGTGGGACTAGTTACGAGCAGTACTTC.

This sequence joins TRBV5-1 and TRBJ2-5, with D perhaps TRBD2 (5 bases). V gave up 0 bases and J gave up 4 bases, with 10 bases separating them. The CDR3 spans 14 residues. Germline V CDR1 and CDR2: SGHRS, YFSETQ. As DNA, the CDR3 is TGCGCCAGCAGCTTGGTAGCGCCCGGAGAGACCCAGTACTTC. Translation: CASSLVAPGETQYF.

This sequence joins TRBV7-8 and TRBJ2-2; D possibly uses TRBD1 or TRBD2 (6 bases each). With 2 bases removed from V and 7 bases from J, the gap between germline ends came to 8 bases. The CDR3 extends over 13 amino acids. The germline V gene has CDR1 SGHVS and CDR2 FQNEAQ. CDR3 nucleotides: TGTGCCAGCAGCTTAAGGGGGGTCGGGGAGCTGTTTTTT. It specifies CASSLRGVGELFF.

This clone has a single count. The V call is TRBV7-9, the J call TRBJ1-6; D not certain. Trimming removed 5 bases at V and 8 bases at J, with 7 bases between. The CDR3 is 12 residues long. The germline V gene encodes CDR1 SEHNR and CDR2 FQNEAQ (reference sequence). This chain's CDR3 is CASSPSDSPLHF. The CDR3, as DNA: TGTGCCAGCAGCCCCAGTGATTCACCCCTCCACTTT.

The V gene is TRBV5-5, the J gene TRBJ2-4; tentative D call: TRBD2 (5 bases). The V and J ends lost 4 bases and 0 bases respectively, with 14 bases between them. Germline loops: CDR1 SGHKS, CDR2 YYEKEE (reference sequence). This CDR3 spans 16 amino acids. The CDR3 nucleotides are TGTGCCAGCAGCCCGGAGGCCGATGGAGCCAAAAACATTCAGTACTTC. Translating it yields CASSPEADGAKNIQYF.

The chain joins TRBV3-1 (or the pseudogene TRBV3-2) to TRBJ1-2; D is possibly TRBD1 (5 bases). Germline V gene data show CDR1 as LGHDT and CDR2 as YNNKEL (reference sequence). V was shortened by 4 bases and J by 7 bases, with 13 bases between the two germline ends. The CDR3 runs 13 residues. The CDR3 nucleotides are TGTGCCAGCAGCCTCGACGGTAGGGGTGGCTACACCTTC. This gives the protein CASSLDGRGGYTF.

The chain joins TRBV29-1 to TRBJ2-7, with D perhaps matching TRBD1 (7 bases). Germline V CDR1 and CDR2: SQVTM, ANQGSEA. Trimming stripped 6 bases from V and 5 bases from J, with 14 bases between. CDR3 length: 12 residues. The CDR3 bases are TGCAGCGTCGCAGGGGGGAGACACGAGCAGTACTTC. Its translation: CSVAGGRHEQYF.

V and J are TRBV2 and TRBJ1-5; the D gene is possibly TRBD1 (5 bases). V lost 3 bases and J 11 bases, leaving 8 bases between the germline ends. The CDR3 has 11 amino acids. Germline V gives CDR1 SNHLY, CDR2 FYNNEI. The CDR3 nucleotides read TGTGCCAGCAGTGATCCGGGGGCCCAGCATTTT. Translating gives CASSDPGAQHF.

The gene calls are TRBV9 and TRBJ2-7, with 8 bases aligning to TRBD1. This CDR3 is built from 15 residues. Trimming at V came to 3 bases and at J to 4 bases, leaving 9 bases not matched to a gene. The V gene's germline CDR1 is SGDLS and CDR2 YYNGEE. The CDR3, as DNA: TGTGCCAGCAGCGCCCAGGACAGGGATCTGTACGAGCAGTACTTC. This codes for CASSAQDRDLYEQYF.

This chain links TRBV5-6 with TRBJ2-5, with 13 positions matching TRBD2. J lost 5 bases, V lost 4 bases, and 8 bases had no gene match. This CDR3 is 16 amino acids long. CDR1 and CDR2 from the germline V gene are SGHDT and YYEEEE. The CDR3 coding sequence is TGTGCCAGCAGCCCCGGACTAGCGGGGGAGGACGAGACCCAGTACTTC. Residues: CASSPGLAGEDETQYF.

The rearrangement uses TRBV2 and TRBJ2-2, with unresolved D. Germline-derived CDR1 and CDR2 are SNHLY and FYNNEI. V was cut by 4 bases and J by 4 bases, with 10 bases left in between. The length of the CDR3 is 14 residues. CDR3 bases: TGTGCCAGCAGTGTCGAGGTCACCACCGGGGAGCTGTTTTTT. Its protein product is CASSVEVTTGELFF.

Written as DNA, the CDR3 is TGTGCCAGCAGTCGACAGGGTTCTCTGGTGACGGAGCTGTTTTTT. This gives the protein CASSRQGSLVTELFF. The rearrangement uses TRBV28 and TRBJ2-2, with TRBD1 matching 7 bases. Looked up from germline, CDR1 is MDHEN and CDR2 is SYDVKM. J lost 10 bases, V lost 5 bases, and 13 bases had no gene match. The CDR3 contains 15 residues. Complete variable domain (other parts from reference TRBV28 and TRBJ2-2): DVKVTQSSRYLVKRTGEKVFLECVQDMDHENMFWYRQDPGLGLRLIYFSYDVKMKEKGDIPEGYSVSREKKERFSLILESASTNQTSMYLCASSRQGSLVTELFFGEGSRLTVL.

The chain has TRBV18 and TRBJ1-5, with 9 bases aligning to TRBD1. The junction had 2 bases not matched to a gene; V was cut back by 4 bases and J by 1 base. Germline CDR1 and CDR2: KGHSH and LQKENI. This CDR3 comprises 15 residues. CDR3 in DNA: TGTGCCAGCTCACGGGACAGGGTGAGCAATCAGCCCCAGCATTTT. Amino acid sequence: CASSRDRVSNQPQHF.

This clone was counted only a few times. The genes are TRBV3-1 (or the pseudogene TRBV3-2) and TRBJ2-5; D remains ambiguous. CDR3 length: 12 amino acids. The germline V and J ends were trimmed by 8 bases and 5 bases, with 12 bases remaining between them. Germline loops: CDR1 LGHDT, CDR2 YNNKEL (reference sequence). CDR3 protein: CASRSRDETQYF. For the CDR3, the DNA is TGTGCCAGCCGATCCAGAGACGAGACCCAGTACTTC.

This rearrangement joins TRBV7-9 to TRBJ1-1; 9 nucleotides line up with TRBD1. Germline V gene lookup returns CDR1 SEHNR and CDR2 FQNEAQ (reference sequence). With 6 bases clipped from V and 4 bases from J, the junction kept 6 bases outside the gene matches. The CDR3 length is 14 residues. The DNA of the CDR3 is TGTGCCAGCAGGATACAGGGGGCCGGCACTGAAGCTTTCTTT. This codes for CASRIQGAGTEAFF.

J is TRBJ1-4 and V is TRBV6-5; D is ambiguous. CDR1 is MNHEY, CDR2 SVGAGI, per germline. The CDR3 is 16 amino acids. Trimming removed 2 bases at V and 2 bases at J, with 12 bases between. CDR3 nucleotide sequence: TGTGCCAGCAGTTACGGGAATTCGGCGACTAATGAAAAACTGTTTTTT. Translating it yields CASSYGNSATNEKLFF.

The chain uses TRBV18 and TRBJ1-5, with D unresolved. V dropped 3 bases and J dropped 3 bases, with 9 bases sitting between them. Germline V gives CDR1 KGHSH, CDR2 LQKENI. The CDR3 totals 14 residues. CDR3 nucleotides: TGTGCCAGCTCACCGGGGTTTTCCAATCAGCCCCAGCATTTT. Translating gives CASSPGFSNQPQHF.

The V call is TRBV6-5, the J call TRBJ2-3; D perhaps matches TRBD2 (6 bases). Per the germline V gene, CDR1 is MNHEY and CDR2 is SVGAGI. The V end was cut by 6 bases, the J end by 2 bases, with 9 bases between. This CDR3 has 13 amino acids. The CDR3 spells CASRGGATDTQYF. CDR3 coding DNA: TGTGCCAGCAGAGGCGGGGCCACAGATACGCAGTATTTT.

The rearrangement links TRBV5-1 to TRBJ2-7; 8 positions match TRBD2. Germline-derived CDR1 and CDR2 are SGHRS and YFSETQ. The junction had 18 bases not matched to a gene; V was cut back by 4 bases and J by 3 bases. This CDR3 comprises 18 residues. The DNA for the CDR3 is TGCGCCAGCAGCCTGACCCCGGGGGGGAGCGGGTCAAGCTACGAGCAGTACTTC. Its protein is CASSLTPGGSGSSYEQYF.

This sequence joins TRBV5-1 and TRBJ1-2; 10 nucleotides match TRBD1. The CDR3 has 17 residues. CDR1 and CDR2 (germline): SGHRS, YFSETQ. J was trimmed by 7 bases and V by 0 bases; bases with no gene match: 12. CDR3 region: CASSLDRSGTGAGGYTF. The DNA of the CDR3 is TGCGCCAGCAGCTTGGACAGGTCCGGGACAGGGGCTGGTGGCTACACCTTC.

V and J are TRBV18 and TRBJ1-1; D is unresolved. Trimming stripped 2 bases from V and 7 bases from J, with 17 bases between. CDR1 and CDR2 (germline): KGHSH, LQKENI. The CDR3 consists of 15 residues. CDR3: CASSPFSPLDGEAFF. The CDR3 DNA reads TGTGCCAGCTCACCATTCTCCCCCCTGGACGGTGAAGCTTTCTTT. Together with reference TRBV18 and TRBJ1-1, the CDR3 gives the full variable domain: NAGVMQNPRHLVRRRGQEARLRCSPMKGHSHVYWYRQLPEEGLKFMVYLQKENIIDESGMPKERFSAEFPKEGPSILRIQQVVRGDSAAYFCASSPFSPLDGEAFFGQGTRLTVV.